The 26 T cell receptor beta chains given below trace back to one sample, sequenced in a study of CD8 T cells in ankylosing spondylitis. These receptors have no known antigen. MiXCR, applied by TCRdb to the 5' RACE reads, yields one record per CDR3 protein. This sample has around 890,000 distinct CDR3 sequences; about 11% occur once, and the top ten carry less than 0.65%. Notes on the study in general: A motif in TCR beta, a set of 8 or 9 highly homologous variants, appeared characteristic of ankylosing spondylitis blood.

Sequenced: blood, either unsorted or a sorted T cell fraction (not recorded which). These receptors were taken from a male donor with ankylosing spondylitis.

The V gene is TRBV15, the J gene TRBJ2-3; 8 nucleotides match TRBD2. Germline values: CDR1 LNHNV, CDR2 YYDKDF (reference sequence). The CDR3 is 15 amino acids. Losses at the gene ends were 1 base for V and 6 bases for J; bases not matched to a gene: 6. The chain's CDR3 is CATSRGPAGVDTQYF. CDR3 DNA: TGTGCCACCAGCAGAGGGCCAGCGGGGGTGGATACGCAGTATTTT.

This chain connects TRBV7-2 to TRBJ2-7; the D gene is possibly TRBD2 (5 bases). CDR1 is SGHTA, CDR2 FQGNSA, per germline. Trimming took 1 base from V and 5 from J, leaving 12 bases between them. CDR3 size: 14 residues. The CDR3 is CASSLGPTINEQYF. CDR3 nucleotide sequence: TGTGCCAGCAGCTTAGGCCCGACTATCAACGAGCAGTACTTC.

This chain joins TRBV20-1 and TRBJ2-1; TRBD2 matches at 9 bases. V shed 4 bases, J shed 2 bases, and the junction held 3 bases outside the gene matches. The V gene's germline CDR1 is DFQATT and CDR2 SNEGSKA (reference sequence). This CDR3 contains 14 residues. CDR3 nucleotide sequence: TGCAGTGCTAATAGCGGGAGTACCTACAATGAGCAGTTCTTC. It codes for CSANSGSTYNEQFF.

This clonotype was counted at least ten times. V and J are TRBV24-1 and TRBJ2-5, with no clear D. V lost 5 bases and J 5 bases, leaving 11 bases between the germline ends. The CDR3 totals 13 residues. Germline lookup yields CDR1 KGHDR and CDR2 SFDVKD. CDR3 sequence: CATSGAVVETQYF. The CDR3 nucleotides read TGTGCCACCAGTGGGGCAGTTGTTGAGACCCAGTACTTC.

This clonotype was seen ten or more times. CDR3 in DNA: TGCAGCGGAACACCCGGGACATCACTCTACGAGCAGTACTTC. This sequence encodes CSGTPGTSLYEQYF. The chain links TRBV29-1 to TRBJ2-7; the D gene is possibly TRBD1 (6 bases). The CDR3 is 14 amino acids. Germline CDR1 is SQVTM and CDR2 is ANQGSEA. Trimming stripped 7 bases from V and 3 bases from J, with 19 bases between.

The genes are TRBV20-1 and TRBJ1-5, with TRBD1 matching 8 bases. The germline gives CDR1 DFQATT, CDR2 SNEGSKA (reference sequence). Trimming at V came to 4 bases and at J to 2 bases, leaving 4 bases not matched to a gene. The CDR3 sequence is 14 residues long. CDR3 nucleotide sequence: TGCAGTGCTACACAGGGGGGAGGCAATCAGCCCCAGCATTTT. This translates into CSATQGGGNQPQHF.

This clonotype has at least ten counts. The chain combines TRBV29-1 with TRBJ1-2, with TRBD1 identical over 7 bases. Germline V CDR1 and CDR2: SQVTM, ANQGSEA. The CDR3 contains 13 residues. The J segment lost 2 bases and the V segment lost 7 bases, leaving 7 bases of the junction unmatched. CDR3 bases: TGCAGCGCTGACAGGGTTACGAACTATGGCTACACCTTC. Residues: CSADRVTNYGYTF. Filled out from reference TRBV29-1 and TRBJ1-2, the complete variable domain reads SAVISQKPSRDICQRGTSLTIQCQVDSQVTMMFWYRQQPGQSLTLIATANQGSEATYESGFVIDKFPISRPNLTFSTLTVSNMSPEDSSIYLCSADRVTNYGYTFGSGTRLTVV.

This clonotype was seen only a few times. The chain uses TRBV5-1 and TRBJ2-2; D not certain. The germline V and J ends were trimmed by 0 bases and 0 bases, with 12 bases remaining between them. The CDR3 extends over 17 amino acids. Germline loops: CDR1 SGHRS, CDR2 YFSETQ. The DNA for the CDR3 is TGCGCCAGCAGCTTGGCCCTGGCCGCATCGAACACCGGGGAGCTGTTTTTT. Protein: CASSLALAASNTGELFF.

The chain couples TRBV18 to TRBJ2-3; 9 nucleotides align to TRBD2. CDR3 length equals 16 residues. The V segment lost 4 bases and the J segment 3 bases; nucleotides outside the gene matches: 8. Germline V lookup: CDR1 KGHSH, CDR2 LQKENI. The CDR3 DNA reads TGTGCCAGCTCACGCCGTAGCGGGAGCGGGACAGATACGCAGTATTTT. As protein: CASSRRSGSGTDTQYF. The full variable domain, its missing parts supplied by reference TRBV18 and TRBJ2-3, is NAGVMQNPRHLVRRRGQEARLRCSPMKGHSHVYWYRQLPEEGLKFMVYLQKENIIDESGMPKERFSAEFPKEGPSILRIQQVVRGDSAAYFCASSRRSGSGTDTQYFGPGTRLTVL.

This clonotype has a handful of counts. The chain uses TRBV7-9 and TRBJ2-1; possibly TRBD2 for D (5 bases). Trimming took off 5 bases at V and 10 bases at J, with 9 bases between the two ends. The CDR3 totals 11 residues. Germline CDR1 reads SEHNR; CDR2 reads FQNEAQ (reference sequence). The CDR3 DNA reads TGTGCCAGCAGCAGGGTAGCGGAGCAGTTCTTC. It codes for CASSRVAEQFF. The complete variable domain, with remaining parts taken from reference TRBV7-9 and TRBJ2-1, reads DTGVSQNPRHKITKRGQNVTFRCDPISEHNRLYWYRQTLGQGPEFLTYFQNEAQLEKSRLLSDRFSAERPKGSFSTLEIQRTEQGDSAMYLCASSRVAEQFFGPGTRLTVL.

J is TRBJ1-2 and V is TRBV5-1; D not resolved. CDR3 length equals 13 residues. Germline lookup yields CDR1 SGHRS and CDR2 YFSETQ. Deletions cut 4 bases from V and 4 bases from J, with 11 bases between. CDR3 region: CASSPDGPYGYTF. The CDR3 nucleotides are TGCGCCAGCAGCCCGGACGGCCCCTATGGCTACACCTTC. Looking up the rest from reference TRBV5-1 and TRBJ1-2 gives the full variable domain: KAGVTQTPRYLIKTRGQQVTLSCSPISGHRSVSWYQQTPGQGLQFLFEYFSETQRNKGNFPGRFSGRQFSNSRSEMNVSTLELGDSALYLCASSPDGPYGYTFGSGTRLTVV.

V gene TRBV5-6 combines with J gene TRBJ2-5; D is perhaps TRBD2 (6 bases). The germline V and J ends were trimmed by 3 bases and 2 bases, with 14 bases remaining between them. This CDR3 spans 15 amino acids. The germline V gene encodes CDR1 SGHDT and CDR2 YYEEEE. The CDR3 DNA reads as TGTGCCAGCAGCTGGAGAACGGGACTTCAAGAGACCCAGTACTTC. This encodes CASSWRTGLQETQYF.

This clonotype was observed a handful of times. The rearrangement links TRBV20-1 to TRBJ1-2; 7 bases agree with TRBD1. V trimming: 7 bases; J trimming: 2 bases; junction bases outside the gene matches: 7. The CDR3 runs 13 residues. Germline CDR1 is DFQATT and CDR2 is SNEGSKA (reference sequence). CDR3 sequence reads: CSGSRGLNYGYTF. The CDR3 DNA reads as TGCAGTGGGAGCAGGGGGTTAAACTATGGCTACACCTTC.

There are many counts of this clonotype. This chain links TRBV5-1 with TRBJ1-1; tentative D call: TRBD1 (5 bases). V was trimmed by 3 bases and J by 2 bases, leaving 11 bases between them. CDR3 length equals 14 residues. Germline assignment: CDR1 SGHRS and CDR2 YFSETQ. The CDR3 region has the DNA TGCGCCAGCAGCTCGACAGCGCTTAACACTGAAGCTTTCTTT. Protein sequence: CASSSTALNTEAFF.

The J gene is TRBJ2-6, the V gene TRBV6-2 or TRBV6-3; D unclear. The CDR3 is made up of 15 amino acids. V lost 7 bases, J lost 1 base, and 11 bases lay in between. Germline V gene sequence: CDR1 MNHEY, CDR2 SVGEGT. The CDR3 DNA sequence: TGTGCCAGCACCGATGCACTGTCTGGGGCCAACGTCCTGACTTTC. Translation: CASTDALSGANVLTF.

The sample holds many counts of this clonotype. The V and J genes are TRBV6-5 and TRBJ1-2; tentatively, D is TRBD1 (6 bases). The CDR3 has 15 amino acids. V dropped 2 bases and J dropped 5 bases, with 15 bases sitting between them. Germline assignment: CDR1 MNHEY and CDR2 SVGAGI. This CDR3 is CASSYRVGGGYGYTF. CDR3 sequence (DNA): TGTGCCAGCAGTTACCGGGTAGGGGGAGGTTATGGCTACACCTTC.

J is TRBJ1-2 and V is TRBV9, with a weak D call TRBD1 (6 bases). With 0 bases removed from V and 2 bases from J, the gap between germline ends came to 11 bases. This CDR3 comprises 15 residues. The germline gives CDR1 SGDLS, CDR2 YYNGEE. The CDR3 sequence: CASSVVGRGNYGYTF. CDR3 sequence (DNA): TGTGCCAGCAGCGTAGTCGGCAGGGGCAACTATGGCTACACCTTC.

This clonotype was observed many times. The chain recombines TRBV20-1 with TRBJ1-5; D gene ambiguous. Germline loops: CDR1 DFQATT, CDR2 SNEGSKA (reference sequence). V was clipped by 6 bases and J by 0 bases, with 12 bases between them. This CDR3 has 14 residues. The DNA of the CDR3 is TGCAGTGCCCGAATTGCAGGTAGCAATCAGCCCCAGCATTTT. This sequence encodes CSARIAGSNQPQHF.

The chain is built from TRBV7-2 and TRBJ2-4, with D unclear. V lost 1 base to trimming and J lost 8 bases, with 12 bases between them. The germline V gene has CDR1 SGHTA and CDR2 FQGNSA. This CDR3 is 14 amino acids long. Here the CDR3 DNA reads TGTGCCAGCAGCTTAGATTTCGGGTCGGACATTCAGTACTTC. It translates to CASSLDFGSDIQYF.

This clonotype was seen many times. V usage is TRBV20-1 and J usage is TRBJ2-3; 10 positions match TRBD1. V lost 5 bases and J lost 2; bases outside the gene matches: 10. This CDR3 is 16 amino acids long. Germline CDR1 reads DFQATT; CDR2 reads SNEGSKA (reference sequence). The CDR3 is CSAPGQGNKNTDTQYF. In nucleotides, the CDR3 is TGCAGTGCTCCGGGACAGGGGAATAAGAACACAGATACGCAGTATTTT.

V usage is TRBV6-5 and J usage is TRBJ2-5; D possibly uses TRBD1 or TRBD2 (5 bases each). V was shortened by 7 bases and J by 4 bases, with 10 bases between the two germline ends. Looked up from germline, CDR1 is MNHEY and CDR2 is SVGAGI. CDR3 size: 12 residues. The CDR3 is CASNGAGETQYF. The CDR3 nucleotides are TGTGCCAGCAATGGGGCGGGAGAGACCCAGTACTTC.

This clonotype was observed many times. The rearrangement joins TRBV29-1 to TRBJ1-4; D unclear. Germline V gene sequence: CDR1 SQVTM, CDR2 ANQGSEA. Trimming left V 5 bases short and J 4 bases short, with 8 bases between. The CDR3 totals 12 residues. In nucleotides, the CDR3 is TGCAGCGTTTCTGGCATTAATGAAAAACTGTTTTTT. It yields the protein CSVSGINEKLFF. Filled out from reference TRBV29-1 and TRBJ1-4, the complete variable domain reads SAVISQKPSRDICQRGTSLTIQCQVDSQVTMMFWYRQQPGQSLTLIATANQGSEATYESGFVIDKFPISRPNLTFSTLTVSNMSPEDSSIYLCSVSGINEKLFFGSGTQLSVL.

The chain has TRBV4-1 and TRBJ2-1, with TRBD2 matching 8 bases. Unmatched junction bases numbered 20, after V lost 4 bases and J lost 0 bases. From germline, CDR1 is MGHRA and CDR2 YSYEKL. This CDR3 comprises 21 residues. The CDR3 here is CASSPLSGKRYIGSSYNEQFF. The CDR3, as DNA: TGCGCCAGCAGCCCTCTTAGCGGGAAAAGGTATATCGGAAGCTCCTACAATGAGCAGTTCTTC.

This clonotype was seen at least ten times. The chain is built from TRBV20-1 and TRBJ2-1, with a weak D call TRBD1 (6 bases). The CDR3 spans 15 residues. Looked up from germline, CDR1 is DFQATT and CDR2 is SNEGSKA (reference sequence). Between the trimmed V and J ends, which lost 6 bases and 5 bases, there was a span of 20 bases. The CDR3 DNA reads TGCAGTGCCCCACAACAGGGAGCCTTTAACAATGAGCAGTTCTTC. It yields the protein CSAPQQGAFNNEQFF.

This clonotype has a handful of counts. The V call is TRBV4-2, the J call TRBJ1-4; D ambiguous. Between the trimmed V and J ends, which lost 4 bases and 7 bases, there was a span of 10 bases. Per the germline V gene, CDR1 is LGHNA and CDR2 is YNFKEQ. This CDR3 comprises 13 residues. For the CDR3, the DNA is TGTGCCAGCAGCCGCGGATGGGGTGAAAAACTGTTTTTT. This gives the protein CASSRGWGEKLFF.

The V gene is TRBV5-1, the J gene TRBJ1-1, with unresolved D. The ends were cut back, 0 bases at V and 3 bases at J, with 12 bases in the middle. The germline CDR1 and CDR2 sequences are SGHRS and YFSETQ. The CDR3 is 15 amino acids. In nucleotides, the CDR3 is TGCGCCAGCAGCTTGGACAACCCCGGACACACTGAAGCTTTCTTT. This gives the protein CASSLDNPGHTEAFF.